This T cell receptor (beta chain) was sequenced during a study of neurological immune-mediated disorders. The CDR3 consists of 13 residues. The V segment lost 6 bases and the J segment 6 bases; nucleotides outside the gene matches: 10. CDR1 DFQATT and CDR2 SNEGSKA come from the germline V gene (reference sequence). Via MiXCR, TCRdb re-called the 5' RACE reads, giving one row per CDR3 protein. The table shows fewer than 85,000 distinct CDR3 sequences, with roughly 15% occurring only once. Points from the study as a whole: Private repertoires in all groups were suggested by the finding that expanded clones across subjects shared no CDR3 amino acid sequences. The highest TCR clonal expansion occurred in HTLV-1-associated myelopathy; multiple sclerosis fell below healthy controls.

Blood bank volunteers in Maryland, USA, served as healthy controls. This clonotype has at least ten counts. What it recognizes is unknown. Input material: PBMCs. This TCR derives from a woman aged 40 to 50 in good health. This chain connects TRBV20-1 to TRBJ1-2, with 7 bases that match TRBD1. The CDR3 is CSATDRPKDGYTF. In DNA form, the CDR3 reads TGCAGTGCCACGGACAGGCCAAAGGATGGCTACACCTTC.